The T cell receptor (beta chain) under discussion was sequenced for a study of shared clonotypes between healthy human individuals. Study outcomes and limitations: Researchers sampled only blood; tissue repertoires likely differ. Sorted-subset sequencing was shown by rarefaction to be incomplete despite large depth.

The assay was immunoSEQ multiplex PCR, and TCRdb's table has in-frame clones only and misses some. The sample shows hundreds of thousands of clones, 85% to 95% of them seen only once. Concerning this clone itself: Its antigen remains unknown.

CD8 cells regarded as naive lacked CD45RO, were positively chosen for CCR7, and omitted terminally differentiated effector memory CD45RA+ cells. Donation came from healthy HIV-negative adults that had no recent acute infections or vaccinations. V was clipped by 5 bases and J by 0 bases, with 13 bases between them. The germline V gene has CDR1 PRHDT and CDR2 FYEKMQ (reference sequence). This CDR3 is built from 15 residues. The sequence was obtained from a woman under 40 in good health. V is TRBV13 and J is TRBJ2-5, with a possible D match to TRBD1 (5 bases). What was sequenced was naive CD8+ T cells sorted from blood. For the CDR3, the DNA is TGTGCCAGCAGCCGCCCGGCAGGGAACCAAGAGACCCAGTACTTC. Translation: CASSRPAGNQETQYF.